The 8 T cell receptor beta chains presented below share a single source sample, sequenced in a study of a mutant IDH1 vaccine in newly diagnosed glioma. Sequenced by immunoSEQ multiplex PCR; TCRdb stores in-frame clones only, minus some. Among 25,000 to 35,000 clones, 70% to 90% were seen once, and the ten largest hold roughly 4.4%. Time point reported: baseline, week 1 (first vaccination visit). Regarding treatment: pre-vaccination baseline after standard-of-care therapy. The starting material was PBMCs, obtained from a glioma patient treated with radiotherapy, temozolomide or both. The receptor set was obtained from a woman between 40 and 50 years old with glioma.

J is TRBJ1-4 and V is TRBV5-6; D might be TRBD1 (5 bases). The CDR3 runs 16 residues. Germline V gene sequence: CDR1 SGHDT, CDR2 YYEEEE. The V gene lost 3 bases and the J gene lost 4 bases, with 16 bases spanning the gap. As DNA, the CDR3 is TGTGCCAGCAGCTCGATTTCGGGACGGGTTAATGAAAAACTGTTTTTT. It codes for CASSSISGRVNEKLFF.

CDR3 sequence (DNA): TGTGCCAGCAGCCGAGGGCAGGGCGGGACTGGGAAAGCTTTCTTT. It encodes CASSRGQGGTGKAFF. The rearrangement links TRBV13 to TRBJ1-1; weak D call: TRBD1 (5 bases). The germline V gene encodes CDR1 PRHDT and CDR2 FYEKMQ (reference sequence). V gave up 5 bases and J gave up 9 bases, with 22 bases separating them. The CDR3 totals 15 residues.

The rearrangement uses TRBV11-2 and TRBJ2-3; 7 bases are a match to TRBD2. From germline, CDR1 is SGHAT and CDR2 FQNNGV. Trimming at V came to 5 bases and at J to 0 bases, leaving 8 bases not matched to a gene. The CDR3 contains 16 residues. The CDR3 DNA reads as TGTGCCAGCAGCCCCCTGGACGGGGGGAGCACAGATACGCAGTATTTT. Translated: CASSPLDGGSTDTQYF.

The CDR3 nucleotides are TGTGCCTGGAGTGTAAGAAACACCATATATTTT. Its protein is CAWSVRNTIYF. The chain couples TRBV30 to TRBJ1-3; no definite D call. In germline, CDR1 is GTSNPN, CDR2 SVGIG (reference sequence). Trimming pared 0 bases from V and 5 bases from J, leaving 2 bases between. The CDR3 runs 11 residues.

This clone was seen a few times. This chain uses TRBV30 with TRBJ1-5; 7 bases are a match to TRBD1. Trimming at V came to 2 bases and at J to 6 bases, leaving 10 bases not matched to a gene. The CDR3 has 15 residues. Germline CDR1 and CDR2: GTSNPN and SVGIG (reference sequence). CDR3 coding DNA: TGTGCCTGGAGTAGTAATAATTACAGGGGTCAGCCCCAGCATTTT. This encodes CAWSSNNYRGQPQHF.

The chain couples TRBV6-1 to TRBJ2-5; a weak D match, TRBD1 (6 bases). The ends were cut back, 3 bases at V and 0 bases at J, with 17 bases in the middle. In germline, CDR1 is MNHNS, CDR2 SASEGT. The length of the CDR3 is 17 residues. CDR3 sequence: CASSDGQQPLYQETQYF. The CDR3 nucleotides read TGTGCCAGCAGTGACGGACAGCAACCCCTCTACCAAGAGACCCAGTACTTC.

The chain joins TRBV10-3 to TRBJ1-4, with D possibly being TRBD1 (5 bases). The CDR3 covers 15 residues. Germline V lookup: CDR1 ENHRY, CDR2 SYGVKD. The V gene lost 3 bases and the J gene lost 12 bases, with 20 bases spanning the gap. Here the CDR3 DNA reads TGTGCCATCAGTGAAAGGGGTCCCTATTTGCAGGAACTGTTTTTT. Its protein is CAISERGPYLQELFF.

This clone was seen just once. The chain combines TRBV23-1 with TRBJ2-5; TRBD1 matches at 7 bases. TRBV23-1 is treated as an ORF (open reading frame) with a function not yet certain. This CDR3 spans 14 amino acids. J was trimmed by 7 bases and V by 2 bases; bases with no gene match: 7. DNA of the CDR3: TGCGCCAGCAGTCAAACACAGGGGATCGGGACCCAGTACTTC. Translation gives CASSQTQGIGTQYF.